The 2 T cell receptor beta chains below come from one sample, sequenced in a study of T cell changes during pregnancy in multiple sclerosis. Profiled with immunoSEQ multiplex PCR; TCRdb holds only in-frame clones, not every one. The table records tens of thousands of clones, 92% of them present only once. Specimen: CD4+ T cells from peripheral blood mononuclear cells, collected before pregnancy. The receptors come from a female donor with multiple sclerosis, enrolled in a pregnancy study.

This sequence joins TRBV9 and TRBJ2-2; D is uncertain. V was shortened by 3 bases and J by 3 bases, with 12 bases between the two germline ends. Germline CDR1 SGDLS, CDR2 YYNGEE. The CDR3 has 15 residues. CDR3 region: CASSGGARDTGELFF. The CDR3 DNA sequence: TGTGCCAGCAGCGGAGGAGCGCGAGACACCGGGGAGCTGTTTTTT.

The chain combines TRBV6-6 with TRBJ2-6, with 10 bases fitting TRBD2. Germline assignment: CDR1 MNHNY and CDR2 SVGAGI (reference sequence). This CDR3 is built from 16 residues. Unmatched junction bases numbered 4, after V lost 5 bases and J lost 3 bases. CDR3 loop: CASSTLAGVGANVLTF. In DNA, the CDR3 is TGTGCCAGCAGTACTCTAGCGGGAGTTGGGGCCAACGTCCTGACTTTC.